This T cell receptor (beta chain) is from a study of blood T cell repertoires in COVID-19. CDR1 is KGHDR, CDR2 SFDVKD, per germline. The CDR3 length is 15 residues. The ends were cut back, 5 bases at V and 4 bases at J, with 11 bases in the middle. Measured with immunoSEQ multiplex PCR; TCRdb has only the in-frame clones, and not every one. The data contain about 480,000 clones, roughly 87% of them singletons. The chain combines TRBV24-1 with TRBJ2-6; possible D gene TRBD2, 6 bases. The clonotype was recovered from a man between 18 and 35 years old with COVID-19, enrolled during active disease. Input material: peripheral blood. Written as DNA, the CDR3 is TGTGCCACCAGTGGCTGGGCGGGGGGGGCCAACGTCCTGACTTTC. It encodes CATSGWAGGANVLTF.